Each of the 14 T cell receptor beta chains below was sequenced from the same sample in a study of blood T cell repertoires in COVID-19 (dated by TCRdb to 2018 to 2021). Library preparation employed the immunoSEQ multiplex PCR assay. This immuneACCESS table, as held by TCRdb, lists in-frame sequences with V and J called but not all clones. Of the missing ones, under half trace to an unresolved V gene in checked studies; the others have no known cause. The sample table contains 80,000 or so clones; only one count was recorded for less than 95% of them. The ten largest clones capture approximately 0.98% of the sample. The sequenced sample was peripheral blood. Every receptor here comes from a woman aged 50 to 65 in a cohort sampled during active COVID-19.

The chain links TRBV6-6 to TRBJ1-5; 7 bases line up with TRBD1. Germline CDR1 MNHNY, CDR2 SVGAGI (reference sequence). Germline trimming cut 5 bases from V and 3 bases from J; bases unmatched to any gene: 7. This CDR3 region has 15 residues. CDR3 nucleotides: TGTGCCAGCAGTGACCGGGACAGCTTCAATCAGCCCCAGCATTTT. It specifies CASSDRDSFNQPQHF.

The chain carries TRBV5-1 and TRBJ2-2, with D hard to call. This CDR3 has 14 residues. The V end was cut by 2 bases, the J end by 6 bases, with 11 bases between. Per the germline V gene, CDR1 is SGHRS and CDR2 is YFSETQ. CDR3 in amino acids: CASSLGGWAGELFF. The CDR3 region has the DNA TGCGCCAGCAGCTTAGGCGGATGGGCCGGGGAGCTGTTTTTT.

This clone has just one count. This sequence joins TRBV28 and TRBJ1-5, with D unresolved. Germline lookup yields CDR1 MDHEN and CDR2 SYDVKM. The V end was cut by 3 bases, the J end by 2 bases, with 14 bases between. The CDR3 extends over 16 amino acids. CDR3 amino acids: CASSFPPNSGNQPQHF. CDR3 DNA: TGTGCCAGCAGTTTCCCCCCCAACAGTGGCAATCAGCCCCAGCATTTT.

The chain combines TRBV28 with TRBJ2-7, with a weak D call TRBD2 (5 bases). Trimming stripped 3 bases from V and 2 bases from J, with 11 bases between. The CDR3 covers 14 residues. From germline, CDR1 is MDHEN and CDR2 SYDVKM. The DNA for the CDR3 is TGTGCCAGCAGTTTCGAAGCGGCTACCTACGAGCAGTACTTC. It specifies CASSFEAATYEQYF.

The chain couples TRBV19 to TRBJ2-2; the D gene is possibly TRBD2 (6 bases). The V gene's germline CDR1 is LNHDA and CDR2 SQIVND (reference sequence). The CDR3 covers 13 residues. Trimming shortened V by 4 bases and J by 4 bases, and 7 bases separated the two germline ends. The DNA for the CDR3 is TGTGCCAGTAGTACTAGCGTCACCGGGGAGCTGTTTTTT. Protein: CASSTSVTGELFF.

This chain's CDR3 is CASSSGQGAEDEQFF. CDR3 DNA sequence: TGTGCCAGCAGCTCGGGACAGGGGGCTGAGGATGAGCAGTTCTTC. This rearrangement joins TRBV7-3 to TRBJ2-1; 12 nucleotides line up with TRBD1. J was trimmed by 8 bases and V by 4 bases; bases with no gene match: 6. This CDR3 is 15 amino acids long. Germline assignment: CDR1 SGHTA and CDR2 FQGTGA. Variable domain in full (rest from reference TRBV7-3 and TRBJ2-1): GAGVSQTPSNKVTEKGKYVELRCDPISGHTALYWYRQSLGQGPEFLIYFQGTGAADDSGLPNDRFFAVRPEGSVSTLKIQRTERGDSAVYLCASSSGQGAEDEQFFGPGTRLTVL.

CDR3 nucleotides: TGTGCCAGCAGTTTAGGGACAGGGGGGGAATCCTTCCACTTT. Residues: CASSLGTGGESFHF. The chain combines TRBV28 with TRBJ1-6; 11 bases fit TRBD1. The CDR3 sequence is 14 residues long. With V trimmed by 2 bases and J by 17 bases, 8 bases remained unmatched. The germline V gene has CDR1 MDHEN and CDR2 SYDVKM.

This chain uses TRBV27 with TRBJ1-5; 8 nucleotides line up with TRBD1. The junction had 8 bases not matched to a gene; V was cut back by 4 bases and J by 0 bases. The length of the CDR3 is 17 residues. Germline V gene data show CDR1 as MNHEY and CDR2 as SMNVEV (reference sequence). The DNA of the CDR3 is TGTGCCAGCAGTTCATCAGGGGGCGGTGGTAGCAATCAGCCCCAGCATTTT. Translating it yields CASSSSGGGGSNQPQHF.

This chain links TRBV27 with TRBJ1-5, with D uncertain. V lost 3 bases, J lost 1 base, and 13 bases lay in between. Germline CDR1 reads MNHEY; CDR2 reads SMNVEV (reference sequence). The CDR3 runs 16 residues. The CDR3 here is CASSLKAGTSNQPQHF. The DNA for the CDR3 is TGTGCCAGCAGTTTGAAGGCAGGAACGAGCAATCAGCCCCAGCATTTT.

V and J are TRBV2 and TRBJ2-5; 7 nucleotides line up with TRBD2. Germline lookup yields CDR1 SNHLY and CDR2 FYNNEI. This CDR3 is built from 15 residues. The V gene end was trimmed by 6 bases and the J gene end by 5 bases; junction bases not matched to a gene: 12. Here the CDR3 DNA reads TGTGCCAGCAGCCTACGGGACTACGCCTCGGAGACCCAGTACTTC. Protein sequence: CASSLRDYASETQYF.

V is TRBV5-1 and J is TRBJ2-3, with 8 bases that match TRBD1. The CDR3 consists of 13 residues. CDR1 SGHRS and CDR2 YFSETQ come from the germline V gene. V gave up 4 bases and J gave up 3 bases; unmatched junction bases: 1. The CDR3 is CASSDRGTDTQYF. CDR3 coding DNA: TGCGCCAGCAGCGACAGGGGAACAGATACGCAGTATTTT.

This chain links TRBV5-1 with TRBJ2-3, with TRBD1 matching 8 bases. J lost 5 bases, V lost 7 bases, and 12 bases had no gene match. Germline values: CDR1 SGHRS, CDR2 YFSETQ. The CDR3 has 15 amino acids. The CDR3 loop reads CASRRLTGAEDTQYF. As DNA, the CDR3 is TGCGCCAGCCGTCGATTGACAGGGGCTGAAGATACGCAGTATTTT.

This clone appeared once. The V call is TRBV2, the J call TRBJ2-7; D perhaps matches TRBD2 (5 bases). V lost 3 bases and J lost 3, with 9 bases in between. From germline, CDR1 is SNHLY and CDR2 FYNNEI. This CDR3 has 13 amino acids. The CDR3 here is CASSEWTLYEQYF. In DNA, the CDR3 is TGTGCCAGCAGTGAGTGGACTCTCTACGAGCAGTACTTC.

The chain couples TRBV6-1 to TRBJ1-1, with D perhaps TRBD1 (6 bases). CDR3 length equals 15 residues. Germline V gene sequence: CDR1 MNHNS, CDR2 SASEGT. Trimming pared 2 bases from V and 2 bases from J, leaving 12 bases between. CDR3: CASSERAGANTEAFF. CDR3 coding DNA: TGTGCCAGCAGTGAAAGGGCAGGGGCCAACACTGAAGCTTTCTTT.